The 30 T cell receptor beta chains below were found in one sample sequenced in a study of blood T cell repertoires in COVID-19 (dated by TCRdb to 2018 to 2020). The library was obtained by the immunoSEQ multiplex PCR assay. The table was pulled from immuneACCESS by TCRdb, which kept in-frame rearrangements only. Such tables lose some clones; where checked, under half of the loss comes from unresolved V genes, and the rest has no known cause. The sample contains 85,000 to 120,000 clones, under 90% of them found a single time. The ten biggest clones cover more than 13% of the sample. Source material: peripheral blood. The receptors derive from a woman in her sixties or seventies with acute or convalescent COVID-19.

This chain links TRBV2 with TRBJ2-5; tentative D call: TRBD2 (6 bases). V was clipped by 7 bases and J by 4 bases, with 19 bases between them. Per germline, CDR1 SNHLY and CDR2 FYNNEI. The CDR3 spans 15 residues. The CDR3 region has the DNA TGTGCCAGCAACGATATTTCCGGGGGAGGAGAGACCCAGTACTTC. This translates into CASNDISGGGETQYF. The complete variable domain, with remaining parts taken from reference TRBV2 and TRBJ2-5, reads EPEVTQTPSHQVTQMGQEVILRCVPISNHLYFYWYRQILGQKVEFLVSFYNNEISEKSEIFDDQFSVERPDGSNFTLKIRSTKLEDSAMYFCASNDISGGGETQYFGPGTRLLVL.

This clone was seen once. The genes are TRBV19 and TRBJ1-3, with D maybe TRBD1 (5 bases). The CDR3 extends over 14 amino acids. The V and J ends lost 7 bases and 2 bases respectively, with 12 bases between them. In germline, CDR1 is LNHDA, CDR2 SQIVND (reference sequence). The CDR3 spells CASTGENTGNTIYF. In DNA form, the CDR3 reads TGTGCCAGTACGGGGGAAAACACTGGAAACACCATATATTTT.

This chain connects TRBV7-2 to TRBJ2-2; 7 nucleotides match TRBD1. The CDR3 loop spans 15 amino acids. Germline-derived CDR1 and CDR2 are SGHTA and FQGNSA. V was pared by 5 bases and J by 7 bases, with 10 bases of the junction left unmatched. The chain's CDR3 is CASSQGVAQNGELFF. CDR3 DNA: TGTGCCAGCAGCCAGGGGGTGGCCCAAAACGGGGAGCTGTTTTTT.

The rearrangement uses TRBV7-9 and TRBJ2-7, with 10 nucleotides matching TRBD1. CDR3 length: 15 amino acids. Per the germline V gene, CDR1 is SEHNR and CDR2 is FQNEAQ (reference sequence). The V gene end was trimmed by 4 bases and the J gene end by 2 bases; junction bases not matched to a gene: 5. The chain's CDR3 is CASSSLGTGAYEQYF. The DNA of the CDR3 is TGTGCCAGCAGCTCCCTCGGGACAGGGGCCTACGAGCAGTACTTC.

This sequence joins TRBV19 and TRBJ1-2; 7 bases fit TRBD1. CDR1 LNHDA and CDR2 SQIVND come from the germline V gene (reference sequence). The trim removed 5 bases at V and 4 bases at J, leaving 7 bases unmatched. The CDR3 contains 14 residues. CDR3 sequence: CASSFGGQSYGYTF. The CDR3 DNA follows: TGTGCCAGTAGTTTCGGGGGACAGAGCTATGGCTACACCTTC. The entire variable domain, with the rest obtained from reference TRBV19 and TRBJ1-2, is as follows: DGGITQSPKYLFRKEGQNVTLSCEQNLNHDAMYWYRQDPGQGLRLIYYSQIVNDFQKGDIAEGYSVSREKKESFPLTVTSAQKNPTAFYLCASSFGGQSYGYTFGSGTRLTVV.

V and J are TRBV5-1 and TRBJ2-1, with 9 bases that match TRBD2. Germline V CDR1 and CDR2: SGHRS, YFSETQ. After removal of 0 bases from V and 8 bases from J, the junction contained 9 bases not matched to a gene. The CDR3 is 16 amino acids. Here the CDR3 DNA reads TGCGCCAGCAGCTTGGGAAATAGCGGGAGTGGGGATGAGCAGTTCTTC. As protein: CASSLGNSGSGDEQFF.

This clone is a singleton in its sample. The gene calls are TRBV24-1 and TRBJ2-3, with 9 nucleotides matching TRBD1. Trimming at V came to 10 bases and at J to 6 bases, leaving 4 bases not matched to a gene. Germline CDR1 and CDR2: KGHDR and SFDVKD. The CDR3 loop spans 12 amino acids. CDR3: CATRDRVDTQYF. As DNA, the CDR3 is TGTGCCACAAGGGACAGGGTGGATACGCAGTATTTT.

This rearrangement joins TRBV6-2 or TRBV6-3 to TRBJ1-5; 9 positions match TRBD1. Germline trimming cut 2 bases from V and 7 bases from J; bases unmatched to any gene: 3. The CDR3 has 14 residues. CDR1 is MNHEY and CDR2 is SVGEGT in the germline V gene. The CDR3 reads CASSYRQGGQPQHF. In DNA form, the CDR3 reads TGTGCCAGCAGTTACCGACAGGGGGGACAGCCCCAGCATTTT.

The gene calls are TRBV5-1 and TRBJ2-2; possibly TRBD1 for D (6 bases). V lost 0 bases and J lost 5, with 17 bases in between. Germline V CDR1 and CDR2: SGHRS, YFSETQ. The CDR3 runs 17 residues. CDR3 sequence reads: CASSLAETSGETGELFF. In DNA, the CDR3 is TGCGCCAGCAGCTTGGCCGAAACGTCAGGGGAAACCGGGGAGCTGTTTTTT.

The V call is TRBV2, the J call TRBJ2-1; D is ambiguous. Between the trimmed V and J ends, which lost 4 bases and 4 bases, there was a span of 8 bases. This CDR3 is 13 amino acids long. The germline V gene has CDR1 SNHLY and CDR2 FYNNEI. CDR3 in amino acids: CASSGWLYNEQFF. CDR3 DNA sequence: TGTGCCAGCAGTGGATGGCTGTACAATGAGCAGTTCTTC.

This clone was found once. The chain couples TRBV7-9 to TRBJ2-2, with TRBD1 as a possible D gene (5 bases). Germline CDR1 is SEHNR and CDR2 is FQNEAQ (reference sequence). V lost 7 bases, J lost 4 bases, and 19 bases lay in between. The CDR3 is made up of 16 amino acids. In DNA form, the CDR3 reads TGTGCCAGCATCCGTCTGCAGGGAACGGGCACCGGGGAGCTGTTTTTT. Protein product: CASIRLQGTGTGELFF.

This chain links TRBV4-2 with TRBJ2-6; D unresolved. V was trimmed by 4 bases and J by 0 bases, leaving 10 bases between them. Per the germline V gene, CDR1 is LGHNA and CDR2 is YNFKEQ. This CDR3 has 16 residues. The CDR3 region is CASSRDFNSGANVLTF. CDR3 DNA: TGTGCCAGCAGCCGCGATTTTAACTCTGGGGCCAACGTCCTGACTTTC.

J is TRBJ1-2 and V is TRBV19; TRBD1 matches 11 bases. The CDR3 is made up of 17 amino acids. J was trimmed by 7 bases and V by 5 bases; bases with no gene match: 15. Germline-derived CDR1 and CDR2 are LNHDA and SQIVND (reference sequence). CDR3: CASSPPEAGTGGSGYTF. DNA of the CDR3: TGTGCCAGTAGTCCCCCAGAAGCCGGGACAGGGGGAAGTGGCTACACCTTC.

This chain's CDR3 is CASSPQGTYGYTF. CDR3 nucleotides: TGTGCCAGTAGTCCACAGGGAACTTATGGCTACACCTTC. J is TRBJ1-2 and V is TRBV19; D perhaps matches TRBD1 (6 bases). V shed 5 bases and J shed 5 bases, with 12 bases lying between them. CDR1 and CDR2 from the germline V gene are LNHDA and SQIVND (reference sequence). This CDR3 has 13 residues.

The V and J genes are TRBV6-2 or TRBV6-3 and TRBJ2-7; D is unclear. V gave up 0 bases and J gave up 3 bases, with 6 bases separating them. In germline, CDR1 is MNHEY, CDR2 SVGEGT. The CDR3 length is 13 residues. The CDR3 region has the DNA TGTGCCAGCAGTTACTCGGGCCTCTACGAGCAGTACTTC. Its protein product is CASSYSGLYEQYF.

This clone was seen only once. V usage is TRBV28 and J usage is TRBJ2-1, with 8 bases aligning to TRBD1. The CDR3 spans 17 residues. Germline CDR1 reads MDHEN; CDR2 reads SYDVKM. Trimming cost V 6 bases and J 7 bases; bases outside gene matches: 17. The CDR3 sequence: CASSSPSPGQVRNEQFF. CDR3 in DNA: TGTGCCAGCAGCAGCCCCTCCCCGGGACAGGTCAGGAATGAGCAGTTCTTC.

The V gene is TRBV2, the J gene TRBJ1-4; 7 bases agree with TRBD1. After removal of 5 bases from V and 5 bases from J, the junction contained 5 bases not matched to a gene. CDR1 and CDR2 (germline): SNHLY, FYNNEI. The CDR3 is 14 residues long. The CDR3 here is CASSRDRENEKLFF. The DNA of the CDR3 is TGTGCCAGCAGTCGGGACAGAGAGAATGAAAAACTGTTTTTT.

The chain employs TRBV5-1 and TRBJ2-1; 15 nucleotides line up with TRBD2. This CDR3 is built from 14 residues. Germline CDR1 SGHRS, CDR2 YFSETQ. The V gene end was trimmed by 4 bases and the J gene end by 10 bases; junction bases not matched to a gene: 3. The CDR3 nucleotides are TGCGCCAGCAGCCGGACTAGCGGGGGGGACGAGCAGTTCTTC. Translation: CASSRTSGGDEQFF.

This clone was counted only a few times. The genes are TRBV29-1 and TRBJ1-1, with a weak D call TRBD1 (6 bases). Trimming stripped 3 bases from V and 4 bases from J, with 9 bases between. Germline V CDR1 and CDR2: SQVTM, ANQGSEA. The CDR3 contains 12 residues. The DNA for the CDR3 is TGCAGCGTTGACAGGGGTCCCACTGAAGCTTTCTTT. Protein sequence: CSVDRGPTEAFF.

A remark on this clone: Other DNA sequences of this sample code for an identical CDR3. The rearrangement uses TRBV5-1 and TRBJ1-1; 8 nucleotides agree with TRBD1. Germline loops: CDR1 SGHRS, CDR2 YFSETQ. V lost 0 bases, J lost 1 base, and 2 bases stayed unmatched. This CDR3 contains 15 residues. The CDR3 loop reads CASSLGGQGNTEAFF. DNA for the CDR3: TGCGCCAGCAGCTTGGGTGGACAGGGGAACACTGAAGCTTTCTTT.

The rearrangement uses TRBV13 and TRBJ2-1; TRBD1 matches 8 bases. The CDR3 is 15 amino acids. CDR1 and CDR2 from the germline V gene are PRHDT and FYEKMQ (reference sequence). V shed 5 bases, J shed 7 bases, and the junction held 10 bases outside the gene matches. This CDR3 reads CASSAAGQGSNEQFF. CDR3 bases: TGTGCCAGCAGCGCCGCCGGACAGGGTTCGAATGAGCAGTTCTTC. Complete variable domain (other parts from reference TRBV13 and TRBJ2-1): AAGVIQSPRHLIKEKRETATLKCYPIPRHDTVYWYQQGPGQDPQFLISFYEKMQSDKGSIPDRFSAQQFSDYHSELNMSSLELGDSALYFCASSAAGQGSNEQFFGPGTRLTVL.

This clone is a singleton in its sample. The genes are TRBV5-1 and TRBJ1-6; 7 bases are shared with TRBD1. The CDR3 has 15 residues. The germline V gene has CDR1 SGHRS and CDR2 YFSETQ. V lost 4 bases, J lost 5 bases, and 6 bases stayed unmatched. This CDR3 reads CASSPDGQDNSPLHF. CDR3 bases: TGCGCCAGCAGCCCTGACGGACAGGATAATTCACCCCTCCACTTT.

The chain joins TRBV7-2 to TRBJ2-2; D unclear. V was trimmed by 5 bases and J by 2 bases, leaving 9 bases between them. In germline, CDR1 is SGHTA, CDR2 FQGNSA. The CDR3 spans 14 residues. Here the CDR3 reads CASSLHRNTGELFF. CDR3 sequence (DNA): TGTGCCAGCAGCCTCCACAGAAACACCGGGGAGCTGTTTTTT.

There are a few counts of this clone. In the same sample, other DNA sequences code for this CDR3. The gene calls are TRBV3-1 (or the pseudogene TRBV3-2) and TRBJ1-5; 10 nucleotides align to TRBD1. The V segment lost 6 bases and the J segment 4 bases; nucleotides outside the gene matches: 9. In germline, CDR1 is LGHDT, CDR2 YNNKEL (reference sequence). This CDR3 is built from 16 residues. CDR3 sequence: CASSPGTGDINQPQHF. For the CDR3, the DNA is TGTGCCAGCAGTCCCGGGACAGGGGATATTAATCAGCCCCAGCATTTT.

V and J are TRBV5-1 and TRBJ2-5; 7 positions agree with TRBD1. Germline CDR1 reads SGHRS; CDR2 reads YFSETQ. The CDR3 has 15 residues. J gave up 2 bases and V 4 bases, and 8 bases lay outside the gene matches. In nucleotides, the CDR3 is TGCGCCAGCAGCCTGATGGGGACAGAACAAGAGACCCAGTACTTC. It specifies CASSLMGTEQETQYF.

On this clone: Other DNA variants within this sample encode the same CDR3. This chain uses TRBV5-4 with TRBJ2-7; TRBD2 aligns across 10 bases. V trimming: 1 base; J trimming: 3 bases; junction bases outside the gene matches: 1. Germline CDR1 and CDR2: SGHNT and YYREEE (reference sequence). The CDR3 is 14 amino acids. Written as DNA, the CDR3 is TGTGCCAGCAGCTTGCCTAGCGGGAGCTACGAGCAGTACTTC. Its protein is CASSLPSGSYEQYF.

The chain has TRBV19 and TRBJ2-5, with TRBD1 identical over 9 bases. The CDR3 is 16 amino acids. Per germline, CDR1 LNHDA and CDR2 SQIVND (reference sequence). V lost 6 bases, J lost 2 bases, and 10 bases stayed unmatched. This chain's CDR3 is CASRGTGGPGQETQYF. The CDR3 nucleotides read TGTGCCAGTAGGGGAACAGGGGGCCCGGGGCAAGAGACCCAGTACTTC.

As to this clone: Other DNA sequences of this sample code for an identical CDR3. The chain joins TRBV6-5 to TRBJ1-2; tentative D call: TRBD1 (5 bases). The CDR3 covers 13 residues. The V and J ends lost 2 bases and 5 bases respectively, with 9 bases between them. The V gene's germline CDR1 is MNHEY and CDR2 SVGAGI. The CDR3, as DNA: TGTGCCAGCAGTTACAGGGCAGGGTATGGCTACACCTTC. Translating gives CASSYRAGYGYTF.

The rearrangement joins TRBV7-8 to TRBJ2-1; 8 nucleotides agree with TRBD2. Germline CDR1 is SGHVS and CDR2 is FQNEAQ. The CDR3 spans 15 residues. Losses at the gene ends were 3 bases for V and 3 bases for J; bases not matched to a gene: 4. This CDR3 is CASSLRLAGYNEQFF. Written as DNA, the CDR3 is TGTGCCAGCAGCTTGCGGCTAGCGGGCTACAATGAGCAGTTCTTC.

The V and J genes are TRBV5-1 and TRBJ1-2; possible D gene TRBD1, 6 bases. Deletions cut 1 base from V and 7 bases from J, with 14 bases between. CDR3 length: 14 amino acids. CDR1 is SGHRS, CDR2 YFSETQ, per germline. In DNA, the CDR3 is TGCGCCAGCAGCTTGTATTCAGGGGCGGGTGGCTACACCTTC. Its translation: CASSLYSGAGGYTF.